This TCR beta chain was captured in a study of vaccination effects on CD4 cells after COVID-19. Study as a whole: Participants were given two doses of BNT162b2 or mRNA-1273 vaccine.

The germline V and J ends were trimmed by 5 bases and 4 bases, with 17 bases remaining between them. This CDR3 spans 15 amino acids. Germline V gives CDR1 KGHSH, CDR2 LQKENI. Antigen-specific CD4+ T cells expanded by the ViraFEST assay with viral peptide pools were then sequenced. The culture ran for approximately 10 days, and then CD4+ T cells were isolated. The study found no prior SARS-CoV-2 infection in the vaccine recipients, who tested negative for nucleocapsid antibodies. TCRdb's copy holds only in-frame clones and misses some; the assay was immunoSEQ multiplex PCR. This table holds about 65,000 clones, around 69% found once. To note about this clone: The antigen remains undetermined.

This specimen consisted of CD4+ T cells from PBMCs cultured with HCoV-NL63 spike peptides, obtained before COVID-19 vaccination. The chain uses TRBV18 and TRBJ1-2; TRBD1 might be the D (5 bases). This sequence originates from a human donor who received a COVID-19 vaccine. CDR3 region: CASSSLGQGGYGYTF. In nucleotides, the CDR3 is TGTGCCAGCTCATCCTTGGGGCAGGGAGGCTATGGCTACACCTTC.